This T cell receptor beta chain was captured in a study of blood T cell repertoires in COVID-19. Overall study: T cells, B-cell-depleted T cells, or PBMCs supplied cDNA or gDNA.

Assay: immunoSEQ multiplex PCR; the TCRdb copy retains only in-frame clones and omits some. Of about 150,000 clones listed, around 83% are singletons. The CDR3 is made up of 11 amino acids. V was clipped by 6 bases and J by 3 bases, with 6 bases between them. Germline V gives CDR1 ENHRY, CDR2 SYGVKD. In regard to this clone: Other DNA variants within this sample encode the same CDR3.

The clonotype was recovered from a woman in her seventies who had recovered from COVID-19. This sequence joins TRBV10-3 and TRBJ2-7; a weak D match, TRBD1 (5 bases). Sequencing was carried out using peripheral blood. The CDR3 spells CAISRDYEQYF. CDR3 coding DNA: TGTGCCATCAGCAGGGACTACGAGCAGTACTTC.